The T cell receptor beta chain described here comes from a study of T cell responses to AZD1222 COVID-19 vaccine. Regarding this clone: Antigen unknown.

The protocol was immunoSEQ multiplex PCR, while the TCRdb copy is restricted to in-frame clones and leaves out a portion. The sample has about 120,000 clones, around 90% seen once. Overall study results and limits: Unmutated variant regions reportedly attract nearly half of all spike-specific TCRs.

The V end was cut by 0 bases, the J end by 1 base, with 18 bases between. Germline V gives CDR1 LGHNA, CDR2 YSLEER. CDR3 length: 18 amino acids. The specimen was peripheral blood, collected on day 0 of AZD1222 vaccination. The TCR originated in an adult in good health. The V and J genes are TRBV4-3 and TRBJ1-1; D is uncertain. CDR3 in amino acids: CASSQDDVNGLGNTEAFF. CDR3 bases: TGCGCCAGCAGCCAAGATGACGTTAACGGCCTGGGGAACACTGAAGCTTTCTTT.